Below, 18 T cell receptor beta chains from the same sample are listed, as sequenced in a study of blood T cell repertoires in COVID-19. TCRdb keeps only in-frame clones here, not all; method: immunoSEQ multiplex PCR. This sample has 150,000 to 200,000 clones; 88% occur once, and the top ten carry 4% to 5.5%. Sequencing was done on a sample of peripheral blood. The receptors stem from a human donor in a cohort sampled during active COVID-19.

The genes are TRBV7-9 and TRBJ2-5; 8 nucleotides align to TRBD2. J gave up 2 bases and V 4 bases, and 6 bases lay outside the gene matches. The length of the CDR3 is 15 residues. Germline values: CDR1 SEHNR, CDR2 FQNEAQ (reference sequence). The DNA for the CDR3 is TGTGCCAGCAGCTCGCCGGCTAGCGGGCAAGAGACCCAGTACTTC. Protein product: CASSSPASGQETQYF.

The rearrangement links TRBV28 to TRBJ2-7; 8 nucleotides agree with TRBD1. Germline trimming cut 6 bases from V and 3 bases from J; bases unmatched to any gene: 7. This CDR3 region has 14 residues. CDR1 MDHEN and CDR2 SYDVKM come from the germline V gene. CDR3 nucleotide sequence: TGTGCCAGCAGCCCCAGGGACAGGATCTACGAGCAGTACTTC. This encodes CASSPRDRIYEQYF.

This chain joins TRBV29-1 and TRBJ2-1; D gene uncertain. The V gene lost 7 bases and the J gene lost 0 bases, with 16 bases spanning the gap. CDR1 and CDR2 (germline): SQVTM, ANQGSEA. This CDR3 spans 15 amino acids. In DNA, the CDR3 is TGCAGCGCCGACATGTTTGGAAGCTCCTACAATGAGCAGTTCTTC. The encoded protein is CSADMFGSSYNEQFF.

This chain links TRBV9 with TRBJ2-2, with D maybe TRBD1 (6 bases). Germline values: CDR1 SGDLS, CDR2 YYNGEE. V lost 3 bases, J lost 5 bases, and 14 bases lay in between. The CDR3 consists of 15 residues. In nucleotides, the CDR3 is TGTGCCAGCAGCGCACGTGGGACACCAACCGGGGAGCTGTTTTTT. The encoded protein is CASSARGTPTGELFF.

The sample holds one count of this clone. V gene TRBV1 combines with J gene TRBJ2-1; the DNA was not used to check the table's D call, TRBD2. TRBV1 is tagged as a pseudogene. This CDR3 contains 20 residues. CDR3 bases: TGCACCAGCAGCCAAGGGGGACTAGCGGGGGGCTTTAGCTCCTACAATGAGCAGTTCTTC. It specifies CTSSQGGLAGGFSSYNEQFF.

This clone occurred once. V usage is TRBV18 and J usage is TRBJ2-7; D is uncertain. Per germline, CDR1 KGHSH and CDR2 LQKENI. CDR3 length equals 17 residues. The V end was cut by 2 bases, the J end by 0 bases, with 17 bases between. The CDR3 reads CASSPSIWAGSSYEQYF. CDR3 sequence (DNA): TGTGCCAGCTCACCATCCATTTGGGCAGGAAGCTCCTACGAGCAGTACTTC.

The J gene is TRBJ2-3, the V gene TRBV5-1; D unresolved. This CDR3 region has 12 residues. Trimming took off 4 bases at V and 6 bases at J, with 9 bases between the two ends. The germline V gene encodes CDR1 SGHRS and CDR2 YFSETQ. The CDR3 loop reads CASSLLRDTQYF. As DNA, the CDR3 is TGCGCCAGCAGCCTTCTACGGGATACGCAGTATTTT. Supplemented by reference TRBV5-1 and TRBJ2-3, the full variable domain reads KAGVTQTPRYLIKTRGQQVTLSCSPISGHRSVSWYQQTPGQGLQFLFEYFSETQRNKGNFPGRFSGRQFSNSRSEMNVSTLELGDSALYLCASSLLRDTQYFGPGTRLTVL.

The genes are TRBV7-9 and TRBJ2-7, with 7 bases lining up with TRBD2. With V trimmed by 6 bases and J by 1 base, 0 bases remained unmatched. The CDR3 has 12 residues. Germline CDR1 SEHNR, CDR2 FQNEAQ (reference sequence). CDR3 bases: TGTGCCAGCAGGGGGGGGTCCTACGAGCAGTACTTC. Protein sequence: CASRGGSYEQYF.

The rearrangement joins TRBV7-9 to TRBJ2-7; possibly TRBD1 for D (5 bases). This CDR3 is built from 14 residues. The germline V gene encodes CDR1 SEHNR and CDR2 FQNEAQ (reference sequence). V shed 4 bases and J shed 2 bases, with 12 bases lying between them. CDR3 region: CASSSRQIPYEQYF. The CDR3 nucleotides read TGTGCCAGCAGCTCCCGACAGATTCCCTACGAGCAGTACTTC.

V usage is TRBV3-1 (or the pseudogene TRBV3-2) and J usage is TRBJ2-7, with D perhaps matching TRBD1 (5 bases). The germline V and J ends were trimmed by 3 bases and 6 bases, with 12 bases remaining between them. This CDR3 comprises 13 residues. CDR1 and CDR2 from the germline V gene are LGHDT and YNNKEL (reference sequence). The CDR3 DNA reads TGTGCCAGCAGCCATGGACAAAAGTCCGAGCAGTACTTC. The encoded protein is CASSHGQKSEQYF.

The chain is built from TRBV18 and TRBJ1-3; the D gene is possibly TRBD1 (5 bases). From germline, CDR1 is KGHSH and CDR2 LQKENI. Trimming shortened V by 6 bases and J by 0 bases, and 15 bases separated the two germline ends. The CDR3 covers 16 residues. CDR3 protein: CASSTTQVSSGNTIYF. In DNA form, the CDR3 reads TGTGCCAGCTCCACCACACAGGTCTCCTCTGGAAACACCATATATTTT.

The J gene is TRBJ1-1, the V gene TRBV12-3 or TRBV12-4; D unclear. The CDR3 spans 13 residues. V was trimmed by 5 bases and J by 0 bases, leaving 7 bases between them. This CDR3 is CASSPPMNTEAFF. In DNA, the CDR3 is TGTGCCAGCAGTCCCCCAATGAACACTGAAGCTTTCTTT.

With respect to this clone: The junction does not match germline at one end; this may be a read error. V gene TRBV7-7 combines with J gene TRBJ2-2; maybe TRBD1 (5 bases). CDR1 and CDR2 (germline): SSHAT, FNYEAQ (reference sequence). The CDR3 is 14 amino acids. CDR3: CASSSGLYTGELFF. DNA of the CDR3: TGTGCTAGCAGCTCAGGGCTGTACACCGGGGAGCTGTTTTTT.

The chain is built from TRBV28 and TRBJ1-6; TRBD1 agrees at 10 bases. Germline assignment: CDR1 MDHEN and CDR2 SYDVKM. J was trimmed by 9 bases and V by 3 bases; bases with no gene match: 5. This CDR3 is built from 15 residues. CDR3 region: CASSFTRDRGSPLHF. Written as DNA, the CDR3 is TGTGCCAGCAGTTTTACCCGGGACAGGGGTTCACCCCTCCACTTT.

The chain recombines TRBV19 with TRBJ2-1, with 9 bases lining up with TRBD2. The V gene end was trimmed by 4 bases and the J gene end by 3 bases; junction bases not matched to a gene: 7. Germline V gene sequence: CDR1 LNHDA, CDR2 SQIVND (reference sequence). The CDR3 length is 16 residues. CDR3 in DNA: TGTGCCAGTAGTAGGGCGGGAGGGCCGAGCTACAATGAGCAGTTCTTC. Its translation is CASSRAGGPSYNEQFF.

The chain combines TRBV27 with TRBJ2-1; D might be TRBD1 (6 bases). The CDR3 covers 16 residues. CDR1 is MNHEY, CDR2 SMNVEV, per germline (reference sequence). V was shortened by 6 bases and J by 0 bases, with 15 bases between the two germline ends. This chain's CDR3 is CASSEWTASSYNEQFF. CDR3 nucleotides: TGTGCCAGCAGCGAGTGGACAGCTTCCTCCTACAATGAGCAGTTCTTC.

The V gene is TRBV13, the J gene TRBJ2-6; TRBD1 matches 7 bases. The CDR3 loop spans 18 amino acids. Germline V lookup: CDR1 PRHDT, CDR2 FYEKMQ (reference sequence). V lost 6 bases and J lost 0; bases outside the gene matches: 11. The CDR3 protein is CASSDGDSGYSGANVLTF. For the CDR3, the DNA is TGTGCCAGCAGTGACGGGGACAGCGGTTACTCTGGGGCCAACGTCCTGACTTTC. Together with reference TRBV13 and TRBJ2-6, the CDR3 gives the full variable domain: AAGVIQSPRHLIKEKRETATLKCYPIPRHDTVYWYQQGPGQDPQFLISFYEKMQSDKGSIPDRFSAQQFSDYHSELNMSSLELGDSALYFCASSDGDSGYSGANVLTFGAGSRLTVL.

This sequence joins TRBV6-5 and TRBJ1-2; D perhaps matches TRBD1 (5 bases). The CDR3 has 13 amino acids. Germline V gene data show CDR1 as MNHEY and CDR2 as SVGAGI. The V gene lost 0 bases and the J gene lost 8 bases, with 10 bases spanning the gap. The CDR3 DNA is TGTGCCAGCAGTTACTCGACTAGGGGCGGCTACACCTTC. Amino acids: CASSYSTRGGYTF.